These T cell receptor beta chains were read from a single sample in a study of blood T cell repertoires in COVID-19. Using immunoSEQ multiplex PCR, the repertoire was profiled, and TCRdb retains in-frame clones only, with some absent. This table holds 130,000 to 150,000 clones, under 90% found once. Sequencing was done on a sample of peripheral blood. These receptors came from a man in his 70s who had recovered from COVID-19. The CDR3 runs from the conserved cysteine through the conserved F or W. D genes are given only for firm matches. Rows give clone size only sometimes, using once, few, many, or a class for an expanded clone.

TRBJ2-2,.,once,TRBV19,TGTGCCAGTAGCCCCCCCTACGGGGAGGCGAACACCGGGGAGCTGTTTTTT,CASSPPYGEANTGELFF
TRBJ2-7,TRBD2,.,TRBV4-3,TGCGCCAGCAGCCAAATGACTAGCGGGATGCACGAGCAGTACTTC,CASSQMTSGMHEQYF
TRBJ2-3,TRBD2,.,TRBV27,TGTGCCAGCACCAGCGGGGGGGGCGCAGATACGCAGTATTTT,CASTSGGGADTQYF
TRBJ2-7,TRBD1,.,TRBV4-1,TGCGCCAGCAGCCAAGATCCAGGGGGAAGCTACGAGCAGTACTTC,CASSQDPGGSYEQYF
TRBJ1-2,.,once,TRBV28,TGTGCCAGCAACCCACGGGGCTATGGCTACACCTTC,CASNPRGYGYTF
TRBJ1-1,TRBD1,.,TRBV5-6,TGTGCCAGCAGCTCGACAGGGTGGGACACTGAAGCTTTCTTT,CASSSTGWDTEAFF
TRBJ2-7,.,few,TRBV5-1,TGCGCCAGCTCAAGGGGCTACTACGAGCAGTACTTC,CASSRGYYEQYF
TRBJ2-1,TRBD2,.,TRBV24-1,TGTGCCACCAGTGATTCAGCGGGAGGTCCCAATGAGCAGTTCTTC,CATSDSAGGPNEQFF
TRBJ2-2,TRBD2,once,TRBV2,TGTGCCAGCAGTGAAGCGACGGGACTAGCGTATGGGCGCGGGGAGCTGTTTTTT,CASSEATGLAYGRGELFF
TRBJ2-2,.,few,TRBV18,TGTGCCAGCTCACCGCAGGGGAAGCCGTCGAACACCGGGGAGCTGTTTTTT,CASSPQGKPSNTGELFF
TRBJ2-1,.,few,TRBV10-3,TGTGCCATCAGTATAGCGGAAAGCTCCTACAATGAGCAGTTCTTC,CAISIAESSYNEQFF
TRBJ1-1,.,once,TRBV30,TGTGCCTGTACGATCGGGGGGAACACTGAAGCTTTCTTT,CACTIGGNTEAFF
TRBJ1-5,TRBD1,.,TRBV30,TGTGCCTGGAGTGAGAGACAGGGGAATCAGCCCCAGCATTTT,CAWSERQGNQPQHF
TRBJ1-5,.,few,TRBV10-3,TGTGCCATCAGTGATCTGGAGAGCAATCAGCCCCAGCATTTT,CAISDLESNQPQHF
TRBJ2-4,.,.,TRBV7-9,TGTGCCAGCAGCTTCACAGGCACCAAAAACATTCAGTACTTC,CASSFTGTKNIQYF
TRBJ1-4,TRBD1,few,TRBV18,TGTGCCAGCTCACAGGACAGGCAATCCTTCGAAAAACTGTTTTTT,CASSQDRQSFEKLFF
TRBJ2-7,TRBD2,.,TRBV7-8,TGTGCCAGCACAGCGGGACCCTCCTACGAGCAGTACTTC,CASTAGPSYEQYF